This T cell receptor (beta chain) was identified in a study of T cell responses to AZD1222 COVID-19 vaccine. Study observations and caveats: Spike-spanning, vaccine-associated CD4 TCRs were dominant at 160-218 and 743-854. The study identified only five to seven AZD1222 recipients as seropositive at baseline.

This CDR3 is 14 amino acids long. V gave up 6 bases and J gave up 4 bases, with 12 bases separating them. Germline CDR1 and CDR2: SNHLY and FYNNEI. Second doses at about 4 or about 12 weeks were pooled. Libraries were prepared by immunoSEQ multiplex PCR; TCRdb keeps only in-frame clonotypes and omits some of them. The sample holds about 150,000 clones, around 90% seen once. A note on this clone: Its target is unknown.

The chain joins TRBV2 to TRBJ1-4, with a tentative D call TRBD1 (6 bases). The source is an adult who received the AZD1222 COVID-19 vaccine. Sequenced here: peripheral blood, sampled 28 days after the second AZD1222 dose. For the CDR3, the DNA is TGTGCCAGCAGGAAAGACAGGTTTAATGAAAAACTGTTTTTT. Protein product: CASRKDRFNEKLFF.